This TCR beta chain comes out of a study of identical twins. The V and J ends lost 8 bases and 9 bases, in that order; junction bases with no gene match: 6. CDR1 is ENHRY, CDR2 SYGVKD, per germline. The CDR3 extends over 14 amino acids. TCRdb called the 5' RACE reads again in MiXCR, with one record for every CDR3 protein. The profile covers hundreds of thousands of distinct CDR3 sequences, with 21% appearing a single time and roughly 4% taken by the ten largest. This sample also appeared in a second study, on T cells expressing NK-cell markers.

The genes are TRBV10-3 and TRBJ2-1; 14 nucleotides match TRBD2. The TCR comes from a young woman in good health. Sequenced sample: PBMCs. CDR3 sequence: CAIRAGLAGGEQFF. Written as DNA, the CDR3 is TGTGCCATCCGGGCCGGACTAGCGGGAGGTGAGCAGTTCTTC.